The 17 T cell receptor beta chains below were found in one sample sequenced in a study of technical replicates of blood from several donors. Produced via immunoSEQ multiplex PCR; TCRdb's table is partial and in-frame only. The data show over 75,000 clones, approximately 94% seen once. The sample comprised T cells isolated from PBMCs. Receptor source: a human donor in good health.

The V and J genes are TRBV19 and TRBJ2-3; a possible D gene is TRBD1 (5 bases). The CDR3 is 15 residues long. Trimming stripped 7 bases from V and 4 bases from J, with 18 bases between. Germline assignment: CDR1 LNHDA and CDR2 SQIVND (reference sequence). CDR3 region: CASTDIFVTPDTQYF. As DNA, the CDR3 is TGTGCCAGTACGGACATTTTTGTGACTCCAGATACGCAGTATTTT.

J is TRBJ2-7 and V is TRBV11-3; a possible D gene is TRBD1 (6 bases). The V gene's germline CDR1 is SGHNT and CDR2 YENEEA. V gave up 7 bases and J gave up 5 bases, with 18 bases separating them. The CDR3 contains 14 residues. Here the CDR3 DNA reads TGTGCCAGCACCTCCCGGGACAACCCCCACGAGCAGTACTTC. It specifies CASTSRDNPHEQYF.

The rearrangement joins TRBV12-2 to TRBJ2-1; the table's TRBD2 call for D was not verified on the DNA. TRBV12-2 counts as a pseudogene. This CDR3 is built from 16 residues. DNA of the CDR3: TGTGCAAGTCGCCCCAATCCTGGCGGGGTAAACAATGAGCAGTTCTTC. It translates to CASRPNPGGVNNEQFF.

This chain joins TRBV28 and TRBJ2-7; 8 nucleotides agree with TRBD2. Germline CDR1 and CDR2: MDHEN and SYDVKM. The V and J ends lost 2 bases and 1 base, in that order; junction bases with no gene match: 4. The CDR3 runs 15 residues. CDR3 sequence reads: CASSLIGGGSYEQYF. CDR3 DNA sequence: TGTGCCAGCAGTTTAATAGGCGGGGGGTCCTACGAGCAGTACTTC.

CDR3 DNA sequence: TGTGCCAGCAGCCAAGATCGAGGGCGGATAGACAATGAGCAGTTCTTC. It translates to CASSQDRGRIDNEQFF. This chain links TRBV14 with TRBJ2-1; possibly TRBD2 for D (5 bases). This CDR3 region has 16 residues. The germline V gene has CDR1 SGHDN and CDR2 FVKESK. Trimming took off 0 bases at V and 5 bases at J, with 14 bases between the two ends.

The V gene is TRBV29-1, the J gene TRBJ2-7, with 10 positions matching TRBD1. Losses at the gene ends were 6 bases for V and 7 bases for J; bases not matched to a gene: 6. Germline V lookup: CDR1 SQVTM, CDR2 ANQGSEA. The CDR3 length is 12 residues. CDR3 sequence reads: CSVGTGEQEQYF. In DNA form, the CDR3 reads TGCAGCGTAGGGACAGGGGAGCAAGAGCAGTACTTC.

The chain is built from TRBV28 and TRBJ1-2; 8 positions match TRBD1. The V gene end was trimmed by 3 bases and the J gene end by 9 bases; junction bases not matched to a gene: 6. The germline V gene has CDR1 MDHEN and CDR2 SYDVKM. This CDR3 spans 13 amino acids. CDR3 nucleotide sequence: TGTGCCAGCAGTTTTGGGGGACAGGAAAGCTACACCTTC. This encodes CASSFGGQESYTF.

The chain carries TRBV11-3 and TRBJ2-7; 8 nucleotides line up with TRBD2. The J segment lost 0 bases and the V segment lost 2 bases, leaving 3 bases of the junction unmatched. CDR1 SGHNT and CDR2 YENEEA come from the germline V gene. The CDR3 covers 15 residues. This CDR3 is CASSLSGGLSYEQYF. CDR3 nucleotide sequence: TGTGCCAGCAGCTTAAGCGGGGGCCTCTCCTACGAGCAGTACTTC.

J is TRBJ2-7 and V is TRBV19, with 8 bases lining up with TRBD2. V gave up 3 bases and J gave up 0 bases; unmatched junction bases: 4. CDR3 length: 15 residues. CDR1 and CDR2 (germline): LNHDA, SQIVND (reference sequence). The CDR3 bases are TGTGCCAGTAGTATGAGGCGGGGGGTCTCCTACGAGCAGTACTTC. Translating gives CASSMRRGVSYEQYF. Full variable domain (remainder filled in from reference TRBV19 and TRBJ2-7): DGGITQSPKYLFRKEGQNVTLSCEQNLNHDAMYWYRQDPGQGLRLIYYSQIVNDFQKGDIAEGYSVSREKKESFPLTVTSAQKNPTAFYLCASSMRRGVSYEQYFGPGTRLTVT.

The chain carries TRBV18 and TRBJ1-1; D is undetermined. Germline V lookup: CDR1 KGHSH, CDR2 LQKENI. This CDR3 is built from 12 residues. Trimming cost V 6 bases and J 5 bases, with 10 bases left between them. The CDR3 region has the DNA TGTGCCAGCTCCCTCTTAGATACTGAAGCTTTCTTT. Translation: CASSLLDTEAFF. Using reference TRBV18 and TRBJ1-1 for the parts outside the CDR3, the full variable domain is NAGVMQNPRHLVRRRGQEARLRCSPMKGHSHVYWYRQLPEEGLKFMVYLQKENIIDESGMPKERFSAEFPKEGPSILRIQQVVRGDSAAYFCASSLLDTEAFFGQGTRLTVV.

In its sample, this clone was seen once. The chain uses TRBV10-1 and TRBJ1-1; D unresolved. V was clipped by 6 bases and J by 3 bases, with 11 bases between them. The V gene's germline CDR1 is WNHNN and CDR2 SYGVQD (reference sequence). The CDR3 spans 13 residues. Here the CDR3 reads CASRGDMDTEAFF. CDR3 DNA sequence: TGCGCCAGCAGGGGCGACATGGACACTGAAGCTTTCTTT.

This sequence joins TRBV18 and TRBJ1-1, with 7 bases that match TRBD1. The trim removed 3 bases at V and 5 bases at J, leaving 6 bases unmatched. The length of the CDR3 is 14 residues. Per germline, CDR1 KGHSH and CDR2 LQKENI. CDR3 coding DNA: TGTGCCAGCTCACCTGGAAGGGGGCGGACTGAAGCTTTCTTT. The encoded protein is CASSPGRGRTEAFF.

The genes are TRBV11-2 and TRBJ2-5; possible D gene TRBD2, 6 bases. Deletions cut 4 bases from V and 5 bases from J, with 17 bases between. In germline, CDR1 is SGHAT, CDR2 FQNNGV. The CDR3 sequence is 15 residues long. The CDR3 region is CASSSTQTGEETQYF. The CDR3 nucleotides read TGTGCCAGCAGCTCCACTCAAACGGGGGAGGAGACCCAGTACTTC.

In this sample, this clone turned up once. In nucleotides, the CDR3 is TGTGCCAGTAGTATAGATAACGGCGGCAGGGGGTTCGAGACCCAGTACTTC. Amino acid sequence: CASSIDNGGRGFETQYF. The genes are TRBV19 and TRBJ2-5; 7 nucleotides agree with TRBD1. Germline CDR1 and CDR2: LNHDA and SQIVND (reference sequence). With 0 bases clipped from V and 5 bases from J, the junction kept 12 bases outside the gene matches. CDR3 length: 17 residues.

The rearrangement joins TRBV5-1 to TRBJ1-6, with D possibly matching TRBD1 (5 bases). Looked up from germline, CDR1 is SGHRS and CDR2 is YFSETQ. The ends were cut back, 1 base at V and 0 bases at J, with 20 bases in the middle. The CDR3 has 20 residues. For the CDR3, the DNA is TGCGCCAGCAGCTTGACCACCAAGGACAACTGGAGCTCCTATAATTCACCCCTCCACTTT. This encodes CASSLTTKDNWSSYNSPLHF.

This clone was recorded only once. The chain employs TRBV28 and TRBJ1-5, with D possibly being TRBD1 (5 bases). V was trimmed by 6 bases and J by 0 bases, leaving 9 bases between them. Germline assignment: CDR1 MDHEN and CDR2 SYDVKM. This CDR3 region has 14 residues. The CDR3 sequence is CASRNGGSNQPQHF. CDR3 DNA sequence: TGTGCCAGCAGAAACGGGGGTAGCAATCAGCCCCAGCATTTT. Looking up the rest from reference TRBV28 and TRBJ1-5 gives the full variable domain: DVKVTQSSRYLVKRTGEKVFLECVQDMDHENMFWYRQDPGLGLRLIYFSYDVKMKEKGDIPEGYSVSREKKERFSLILESASTNQTSMYLCASRNGGSNQPQHFGDGTRLSIL.

The CDR3 here is CATGDGQGPYEQYF. CDR3 bases: TGTGCCACGGGGGATGGACAGGGACCCTACGAGCAGTACTTC. The genes are TRBV6-1 and TRBJ2-7; the match to TRBD1 covers 8 bases. Looked up from germline, CDR1 is MNHNS and CDR2 is SASEGT. This CDR3 comprises 14 residues. V dropped 10 bases and J dropped 2; count of bases not matched to a gene: 10.